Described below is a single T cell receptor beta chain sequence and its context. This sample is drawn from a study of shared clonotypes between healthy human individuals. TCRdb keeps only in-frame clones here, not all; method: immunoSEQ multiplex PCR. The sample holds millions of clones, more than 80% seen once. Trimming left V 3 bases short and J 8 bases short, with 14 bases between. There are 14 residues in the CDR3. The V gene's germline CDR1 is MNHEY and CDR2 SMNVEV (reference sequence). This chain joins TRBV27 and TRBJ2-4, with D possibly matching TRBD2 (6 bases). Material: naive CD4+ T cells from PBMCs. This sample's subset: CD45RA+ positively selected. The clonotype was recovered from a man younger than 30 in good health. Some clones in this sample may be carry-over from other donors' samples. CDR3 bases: TGTGCCAGCAGTTTGAGGCCGGGAGAATACATTCAGTACTTC. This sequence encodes CASSLRPGEYIQYF.